The clone carrying this T cell receptor (beta chain) was picked up a small number of times. Its antigen is unidentified. The data were obtained in a study of blood T cells in healthy people across ages. Whole-study findings and limits: Researchers said unsorted PBMCs prevented a conclusive naive versus antigen-experienced comparison. Unknown CMV status may confound age-related changes in expanded clones.

The second PCR ran about 6 to 11 cycles with a sample-barcoded 5' primer and J-beta primers. Through a template-switch adaptor with 12 random nucleotides, each cDNA molecule received a tag. The study obtained at least 3 million CDR3-containing paired-end reads from every sample. MiXCR, run by TCRdb on the 5' RACE reads, gives a single entry per CDR3 protein. Among 730,000 or so distinct CDR3 sequences, around 40% were seen once, and the ten largest hold 20% to 25%. Germline V gene data show CDR1 as SQVTM and CDR2 as ANQGSEA. Between the trimmed V and J ends, which lost 3 bases and 4 bases, there was a span of 10 bases. This CDR3 has 12 amino acids.

The J gene is TRBJ2-7, the V gene TRBV29-1; D possibly corresponds to TRBD1 (5 bases). The source material was blood. The sequence derives from a woman in her sixties or seventies in good health. The CDR3 DNA sequence: TGCAGCGTTGAGTTTCAGGGATACGAGCAGTACTTC. Translation: CSVEFQGYEQYF.